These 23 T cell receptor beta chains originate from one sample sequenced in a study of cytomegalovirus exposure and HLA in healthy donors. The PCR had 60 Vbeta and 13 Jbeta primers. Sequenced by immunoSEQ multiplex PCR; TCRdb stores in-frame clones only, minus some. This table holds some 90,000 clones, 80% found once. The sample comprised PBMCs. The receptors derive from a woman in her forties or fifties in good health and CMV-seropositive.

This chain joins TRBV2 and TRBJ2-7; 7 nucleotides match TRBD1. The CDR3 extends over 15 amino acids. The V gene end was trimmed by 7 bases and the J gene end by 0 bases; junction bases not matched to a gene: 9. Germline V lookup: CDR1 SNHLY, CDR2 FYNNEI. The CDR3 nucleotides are TGTGCCAGCAACATAAGACGGGACAGCTCCTACGAGCAGTACTTC. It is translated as CASNIRRDSSYEQYF. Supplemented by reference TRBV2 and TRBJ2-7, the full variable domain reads EPEVTQTPSHQVTQMGQEVILRCVPISNHLYFYWYRQILGQKVEFLVSFYNNEISEKSEIFDDQFSVERPDGSNFTLKIRSTKLEDSAMYFCASNIRRDSSYEQYFGPGTRLTVT.

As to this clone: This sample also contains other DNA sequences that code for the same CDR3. CDR3 in amino acids: CASAAGGLEEQFF. As DNA, the CDR3 is TGTGCCAGCGCGGCGGGGGGGCTTGAAGAGCAGTTCTTC. V and J are TRBV6-4 and TRBJ2-1; 9 bases map to TRBD2. Looked up from germline, CDR1 is MRHNA and CDR2 is SNTAGT. Unmatched junction bases numbered 9, after V lost 8 bases and J lost 10 bases. CDR3 length: 13 residues.

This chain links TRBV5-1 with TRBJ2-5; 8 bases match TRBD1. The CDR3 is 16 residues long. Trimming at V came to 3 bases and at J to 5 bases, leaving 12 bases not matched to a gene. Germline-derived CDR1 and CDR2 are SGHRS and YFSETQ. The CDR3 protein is CASSSTSGGKWETQYF. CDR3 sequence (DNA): TGCGCCAGCAGCTCGACTTCAGGGGGCAAGTGGGAGACCCAGTACTTC.

Written as DNA, the CDR3 is TGTGCCAGCAGCTTGCGGGGGGCTGAAGCTTTCTTT. Its translation: CASSLRGAEAFF. V usage is TRBV11-1 and J usage is TRBJ1-1, with D possibly being TRBD1 (5 bases). Germline V gives CDR1 SGHAT, CDR2 FQDESV (reference sequence). Trimming removed 3 bases at V and 6 bases at J, with 8 bases between. This CDR3 has 12 residues.

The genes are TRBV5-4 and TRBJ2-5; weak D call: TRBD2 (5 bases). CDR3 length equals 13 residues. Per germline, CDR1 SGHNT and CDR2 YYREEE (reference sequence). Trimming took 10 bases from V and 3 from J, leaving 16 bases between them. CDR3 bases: TGTGCCTCCCGCGGGCAGGCAGAAGAGACCCAGTACTTC. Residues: CASRGQAEETQYF. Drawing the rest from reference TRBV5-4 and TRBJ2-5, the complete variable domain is ETGVTQSPTHLIKTRGQQVTLRCSSQSGHNTVSWYQQALGQGPQFIFQYYREEENGRGNFPPRFSGLQFPNYSSELNVNALELDDSALYLCASRGQAEETQYFGPGTRLLVL.

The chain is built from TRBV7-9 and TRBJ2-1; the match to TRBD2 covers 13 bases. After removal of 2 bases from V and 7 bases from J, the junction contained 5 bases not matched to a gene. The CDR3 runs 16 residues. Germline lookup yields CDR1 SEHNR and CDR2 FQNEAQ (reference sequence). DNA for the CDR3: TGTGCCAGCAGCTTACCCTGGACTAGCGGGAGAAATGAGCAGTTCTTC. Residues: CASSLPWTSGRNEQFF.

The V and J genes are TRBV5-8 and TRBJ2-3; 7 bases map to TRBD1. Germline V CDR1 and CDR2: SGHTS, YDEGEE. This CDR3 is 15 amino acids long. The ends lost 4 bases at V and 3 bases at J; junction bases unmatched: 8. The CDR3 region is CASSRRQGRTDTQYF. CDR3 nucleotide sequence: TGTGCCAGCAGCCGCCGACAGGGAAGAACAGATACGCAGTATTTT.

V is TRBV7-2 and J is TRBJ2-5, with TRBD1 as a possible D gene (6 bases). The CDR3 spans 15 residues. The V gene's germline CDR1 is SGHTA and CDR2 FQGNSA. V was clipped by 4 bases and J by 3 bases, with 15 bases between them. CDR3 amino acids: CASSSDYRVEETQYF. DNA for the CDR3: TGTGCCAGCAGCTCAGACTACAGGGTAGAAGAGACCCAGTACTTC.

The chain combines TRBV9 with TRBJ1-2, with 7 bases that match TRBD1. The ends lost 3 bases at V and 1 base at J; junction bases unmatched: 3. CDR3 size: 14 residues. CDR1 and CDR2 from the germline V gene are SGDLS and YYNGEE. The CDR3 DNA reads TGTGCCAGCAGCGGACAGGGCCATAACTATGGCTACACCTTC. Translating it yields CASSGQGHNYGYTF.

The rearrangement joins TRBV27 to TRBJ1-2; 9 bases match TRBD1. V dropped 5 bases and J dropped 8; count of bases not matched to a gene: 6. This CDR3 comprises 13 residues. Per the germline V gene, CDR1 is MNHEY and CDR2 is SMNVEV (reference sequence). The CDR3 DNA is TGTGCCAGCAGTCTACAGGGGGCGCGGGGCTACACCTTC. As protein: CASSLQGARGYTF.

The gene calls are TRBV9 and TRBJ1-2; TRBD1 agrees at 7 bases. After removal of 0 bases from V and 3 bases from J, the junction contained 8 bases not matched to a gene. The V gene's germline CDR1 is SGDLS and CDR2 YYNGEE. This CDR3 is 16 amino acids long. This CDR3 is CASSVAPLRGDYGYTF. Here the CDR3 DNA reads TGTGCCAGCAGCGTAGCCCCTCTCAGGGGGGACTATGGCTACACCTTC.

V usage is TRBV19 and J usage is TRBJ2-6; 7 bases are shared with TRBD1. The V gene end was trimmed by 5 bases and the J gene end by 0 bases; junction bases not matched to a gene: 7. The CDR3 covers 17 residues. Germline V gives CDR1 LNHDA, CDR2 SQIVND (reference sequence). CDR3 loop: CASSDRVAGSGANVLTF. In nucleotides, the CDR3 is TGTGCCAGTAGTGACAGGGTTGCCGGCTCTGGGGCCAACGTCCTGACTTTC.

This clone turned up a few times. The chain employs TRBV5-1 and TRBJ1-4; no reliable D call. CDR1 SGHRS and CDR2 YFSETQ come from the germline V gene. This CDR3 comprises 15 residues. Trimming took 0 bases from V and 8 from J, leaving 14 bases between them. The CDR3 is CASSLAPGEQEKLFF. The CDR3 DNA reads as TGCGCCAGCAGCTTGGCCCCGGGAGAGCAGGAAAAACTGTTTTTT.

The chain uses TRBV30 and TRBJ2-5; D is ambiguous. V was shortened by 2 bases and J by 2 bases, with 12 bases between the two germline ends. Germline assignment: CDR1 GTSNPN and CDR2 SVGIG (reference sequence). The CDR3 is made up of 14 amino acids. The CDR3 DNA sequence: TGTGCCTGGAGTCCTCTCTTTGAGCAAGAGACCCAGTACTTC. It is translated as CAWSPLFEQETQYF.

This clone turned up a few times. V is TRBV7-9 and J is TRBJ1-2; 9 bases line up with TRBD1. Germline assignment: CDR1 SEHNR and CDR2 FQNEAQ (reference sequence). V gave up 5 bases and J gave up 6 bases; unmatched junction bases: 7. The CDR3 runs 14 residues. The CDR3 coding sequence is TGTGCCAGCAGCCACGGACAGGGGTTGGATGGCTACACCTTC. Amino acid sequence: CASSHGQGLDGYTF.

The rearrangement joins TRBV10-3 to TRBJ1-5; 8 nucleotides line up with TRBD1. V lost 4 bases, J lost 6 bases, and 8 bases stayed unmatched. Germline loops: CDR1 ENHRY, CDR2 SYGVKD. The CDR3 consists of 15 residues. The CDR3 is CAISADRVGSQPQHF. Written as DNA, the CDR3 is TGTGCCATCAGTGCGGACAGGGTAGGCAGTCAGCCCCAGCATTTT.

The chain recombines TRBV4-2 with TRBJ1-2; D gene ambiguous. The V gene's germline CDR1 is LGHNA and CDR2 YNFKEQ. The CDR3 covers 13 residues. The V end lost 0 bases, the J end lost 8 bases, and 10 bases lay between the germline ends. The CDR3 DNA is TGTGCCAGCAGCCAAGATAGAGTGTACGGCTACACCTTC. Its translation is CASSQDRVYGYTF.

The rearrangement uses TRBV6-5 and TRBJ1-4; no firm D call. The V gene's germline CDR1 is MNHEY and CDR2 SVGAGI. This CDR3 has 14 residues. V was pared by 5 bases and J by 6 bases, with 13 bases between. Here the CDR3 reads CASSERAGDEKLFF. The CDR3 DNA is TGTGCCAGCAGTGAACGGGCGGGAGATGAAAAACTGTTTTTT.

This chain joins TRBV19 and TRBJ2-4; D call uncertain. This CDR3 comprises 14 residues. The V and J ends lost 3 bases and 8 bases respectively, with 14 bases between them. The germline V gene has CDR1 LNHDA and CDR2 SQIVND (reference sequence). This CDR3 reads CASSIEPDSDIQYF. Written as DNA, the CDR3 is TGTGCCAGTAGTATCGAACCTGACTCGGACATTCAGTACTTC.

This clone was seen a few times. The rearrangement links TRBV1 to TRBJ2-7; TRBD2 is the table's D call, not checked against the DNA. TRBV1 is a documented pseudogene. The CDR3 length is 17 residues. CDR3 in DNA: TGCACCAGCAGCCAGACGGAGGGGCGACTTTTGTCCTACGAGCAGTACGTC. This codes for CTSSQTEGRLLSYEQYV.

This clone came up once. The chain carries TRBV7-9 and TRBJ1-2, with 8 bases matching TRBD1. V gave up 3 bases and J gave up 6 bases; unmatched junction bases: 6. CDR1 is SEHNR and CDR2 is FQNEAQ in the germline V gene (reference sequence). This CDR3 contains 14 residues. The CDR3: CASSFGQGSDGYTF. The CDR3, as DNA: TGTGCCAGCAGCTTTGGACAGGGAAGTGATGGCTACACCTTC.

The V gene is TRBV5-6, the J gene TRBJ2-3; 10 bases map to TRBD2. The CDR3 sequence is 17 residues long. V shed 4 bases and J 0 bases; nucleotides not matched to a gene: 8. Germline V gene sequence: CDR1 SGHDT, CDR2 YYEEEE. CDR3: CASSRPVAGGSTDTQYF. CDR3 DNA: TGTGCCAGCAGCCGTCCGGTAGCGGGAGGAAGCACAGATACGCAGTATTTT.

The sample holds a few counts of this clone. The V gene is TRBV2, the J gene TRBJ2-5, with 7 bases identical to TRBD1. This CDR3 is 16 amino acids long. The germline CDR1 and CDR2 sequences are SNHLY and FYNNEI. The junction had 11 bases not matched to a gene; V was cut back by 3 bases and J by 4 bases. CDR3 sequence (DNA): TGTGCCAGCAGTGATATACTGACAGGGAGTTTAGAGACCCAGTACTTC. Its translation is CASSDILTGSLETQYF.